The text below deals with one T cell receptor beta chain. The antigen remains unidentified. The sample comes from a study of T cell repertoires in cytomegalovirus infection. At the level of the study: Both a matching HLA type and CMV infection were indicated by public TCR beta signatures. General study points: HLA-C-restricted, CMV-specific TCR beta clonotypes were dominant ex vivo.

TCRdb independently ran MiXCR on the reads; one entry per CDR3 protein. This table has about 130,000 distinct CDR3 sequences, around 32% appearing once. The CDR3 has 15 residues. Germline-derived CDR1 and CDR2 are MNHEY and SVGEGT. V dropped 4 bases and J dropped 5 bases, with 14 bases sitting between them. This chain connects TRBV6-2 or TRBV6-3 to TRBJ2-2; D gene unclear. The origin of this receptor is a human donor in good health (CMV status not recorded). Some clones in this sample may be carry-over from other donors' samples. The starting material was CD8+ T cells from cultured PBMCs, obtained from culture after CMV antigen stimulation. The DNA for the CDR3 is TGTGCCAGCAGTTGGCCGGGTGCGAGGACCGGGGAGCTGTTTTTT. Its protein is CASSWPGARTGELFF.